The subject of this entry is one T cell receptor (beta chain). As yet, its antigen is unknown. Produced via immunoSEQ multiplex PCR; TCRdb's table is partial and in-frame only. The table records about 73,000 clones, just under 80% of them present only once. Purity of the untouched CD4+ T cells was 95% to 98%. The CDR3 is made up of 14 amino acids. V lost 6 bases, J lost 3 bases, and 15 bases lay in between. CDR1 is SGHNT, CDR2 YENEEA, per germline. The source of the sample is a study of T cell repertoires and HLA-DP antigens. Overall study results and limits: Antigen presentation used HeLa cells, with total CD4+ cells responding.

The J gene is TRBJ2-7, the V gene TRBV11-3; D assignment may be TRBD1 or TRBD2 (5 bases each). The source of this sequence is a man in his sixties in good health and CMV-seronegative. The sequencing input was CD4+ T cells from PBMCs. Here the CDR3 reads CASSSGGTGYEQYF. The CDR3 DNA follows: TGTGCCAGCAGTTCCGGTGGGACGGGCTACGAGCAGTACTTC.